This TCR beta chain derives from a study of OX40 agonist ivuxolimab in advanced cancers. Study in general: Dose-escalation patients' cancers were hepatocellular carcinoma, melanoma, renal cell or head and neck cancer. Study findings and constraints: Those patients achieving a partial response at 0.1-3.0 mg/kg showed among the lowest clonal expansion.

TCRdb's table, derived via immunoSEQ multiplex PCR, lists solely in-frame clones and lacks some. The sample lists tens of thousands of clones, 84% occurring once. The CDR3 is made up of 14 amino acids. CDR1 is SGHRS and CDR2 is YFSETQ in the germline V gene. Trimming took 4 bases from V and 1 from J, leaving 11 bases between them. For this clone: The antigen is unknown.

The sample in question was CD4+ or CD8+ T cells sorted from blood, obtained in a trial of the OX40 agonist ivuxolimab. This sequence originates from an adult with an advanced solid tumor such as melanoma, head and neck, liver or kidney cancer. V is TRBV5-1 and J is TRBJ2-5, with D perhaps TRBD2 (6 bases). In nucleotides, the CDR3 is TGCGCCAGCAGCCGCGGGGCAGGCCAAGAGACCCAGTACTTC. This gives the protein CASSRGAGQETQYF.